The rows below give T cell receptor beta chains drawn from one sample of a study of blood T cells in healthy people across ages. TCRdb reanalysed the 5' RACE reads using MiXCR and keeps one entry per CDR3 protein. The table includes over 1,300,000 distinct CDR3 sequences, approximately 59% detected once. The sequenced material came from blood. Source of these receptors: a man younger than 35 in good health. The CDR3 runs from the conserved cysteine through the conserved F or W. Each record gives: V gene, D gene, clone size, J gene, CDR3 DNA, CDR3 protein. D genes are given only for firm matches. Size is omitted from some rows. Given values are once, few, many or a class for expanded clones.

v_call: TRBV7-9; d_call: NA; clone_size: NA; j_call: TRBJ1-1; cdr3_nt: TGTGCCAGCAGCTTAGGGGTGGGGATGAACACTGAAGCTTTCTTT; cdr3_aa: CASSLGVGMNTEAFF
v_call: TRBV29-1; d_call: TRBD1; clone_size: NA; j_call: TRBJ2-5; cdr3_nt: TGCAGCGTTGAAGATGGGTCAGGGGGTCGGGAAGAGACCCAGTACTTC; cdr3_aa: CSVEDGSGGREETQYF
v_call: TRBV7-9; d_call: TRBD1; clone_size: few; j_call: TRBJ2-1; cdr3_nt: TGTGCCAGCAGCTTAGTCACCGGGACAGGGGACTACAATGAGCAGTTCTTC; cdr3_aa: CASSLVTGTGDYNEQFF
v_call: TRBV4-2; d_call: NA; clone_size: few; j_call: TRBJ2-3; cdr3_nt: TGTGCCAGCAGCCAAGAAACAGCTAGCACAGATACGCAGTATTTT; cdr3_aa: CASSQETASTDTQYF
v_call: TRBV15; d_call: TRBD1; clone_size: NA; j_call: TRBJ2-1; cdr3_nt: TGTGCCACCAGCAGAAACAGGGGTGGGGATGAGCAGTTCTTC; cdr3_aa: CATSRNRGGDEQFF
v_call: TRBV4-1; d_call: TRBD2; clone_size: NA; j_call: TRBJ2-1; cdr3_nt: TGCGCCAGCAGACAACCGACTAGCGGGAGGTCGAATGAGCAGTTCTTC; cdr3_aa: CASRQPTSGRSNEQFF
v_call: TRBV7-2; d_call: TRBD2; clone_size: few; j_call: TRBJ2-4; cdr3_nt: TGTGCCAGCAGCTTAGTATGGCGGGGGAGAGAAAACATTCAGTACTTC; cdr3_aa: CASSLVWRGRENIQYF
v_call: TRBV4-1; d_call: TRBD1; clone_size: few; j_call: TRBJ1-4; cdr3_nt: TGCGCCAGCAGCCAGCTCGGGACAGATAACGGGAAACTGTTTTTT; cdr3_aa: CASSQLGTDNGKLFF
v_call: TRBV2; d_call: TRBD2; clone_size: NA; j_call: TRBJ2-7; cdr3_nt: TGTGCCAGCAGTATTCTAGCGGCCAGCTCCTACGAGCAGTACTTC; cdr3_aa: CASSILAASSYEQYF
v_call: TRBV4-2; d_call: TRBD1; clone_size: NA; j_call: TRBJ2-3; cdr3_nt: TGTGCCAGCAGCAAATACAGGGGAGAGACAGATACGCAGTATTTT; cdr3_aa: CASSKYRGETDTQYF
v_call: TRBV6-6; d_call: NA; clone_size: NA; j_call: TRBJ2-3; cdr3_nt: TGTGCCAGCAGCAAGACAGGTATCACAGATACGCAGTATTTT; cdr3_aa: CASSKTGITDTQYF
v_call: TRBV6-2/TRBV6-3; d_call: NA; clone_size: NA; j_call: TRBJ2-7; cdr3_nt: TGTGCCAGCAGTGTTGGGAGGCCCTACGAGCAGTACTTC; cdr3_aa: CASSVGRPYEQYF
v_call: TRBV9; d_call: TRBD1; clone_size: NA; j_call: TRBJ1-4; cdr3_nt: TGTGCCAGCGGGACAGGGGGAACAACTAATGAAAAACTGTTTTTT; cdr3_aa: CASGTGGTTNEKLFF
v_call: TRBV9; d_call: NA; clone_size: NA; j_call: TRBJ1-4; cdr3_nt: TGTGCCAGCAGCGTAGGAAAAGGGAAACTGTTTTTT; cdr3_aa: CASSVGKGKLFF
v_call: TRBV14; d_call: NA; clone_size: NA; j_call: TRBJ1-2; cdr3_nt: TGTGCCAGCAGCCGAGGACACACAACTAACTATGGCTACACCTTC; cdr3_aa: CASSRGHTTNYGYTF
v_call: TRBV9; d_call: NA; clone_size: NA; j_call: TRBJ1-2; cdr3_nt: TGTGCCAGCAGCCCCCCTGGGGCAGGGGCCTATGGCTACACCTTC; cdr3_aa: CASSPPGAGAYGYTF
v_call: TRBV21-1; d_call: NA; clone_size: NA; j_call: TRBJ2-7; cdr3_nt: TGTGCCATCTCCTCAGGGAGCGGGAGGGCCTACGAGCAGTACTTC; cdr3_aa: CAISSGSGRAYEQYF
v_call: TRBV6-2/TRBV6-3; d_call: NA; clone_size: NA; j_call: TRBJ2-7; cdr3_nt: TGTGCCAGCAGTTTCTCGATATTTTGGTACGAGCAGTACTTC; cdr3_aa: CASSFSIFWYEQYF
v_call: TRBV6-5; d_call: TRBD1; clone_size: few; j_call: TRBJ2-7; cdr3_nt: TGTGCCAGCAGCCACCTCCCGACAGGGTCAGGCTACGAGCAGTACTTC; cdr3_aa: CASSHLPTGSGYEQYF
v_call: TRBV10-3; d_call: TRBD2; clone_size: NA; j_call: TRBJ2-1; cdr3_nt: TGTGCCATCAGTGAGTCTCTGGCGGGGGGCGCCTATTTAAGCTCCTACAATGAGCAGTTCTTC; cdr3_aa: CAISESLAGGAYLSSYNEQFF
v_call: TRBV7-9; d_call: NA; clone_size: few; j_call: TRBJ2-6; cdr3_nt: TGTGCCAGCAGCCCCTTCGAGGGGCATGGGGCCAACGTCCTGACTTTC; cdr3_aa: CASSPFEGHGANVLTF
v_call: TRBV18; d_call: NA; clone_size: NA; j_call: TRBJ2-2; cdr3_nt: TGTGCCAGCTCACCACCGGCACCGAGAAACACCGGGGAGCTGTTTTTT; cdr3_aa: CASSPPAPRNTGELFF
v_call: TRBV4-3; d_call: NA; clone_size: NA; j_call: TRBJ2-1; cdr3_nt: TGCGCCAGCAGCCAAGGCGTTGGGGGGTTCGGGAATGAGCAGTTCTTC; cdr3_aa: CASSQGVGGFGNEQFF
v_call: TRBV6-2/TRBV6-3; d_call: TRBD2; clone_size: once; j_call: TRBJ2-7; cdr3_nt: TGTGCCAGCAGTTACTCGAGGTTCGCGGGGGGCTACGAGCAGTACTTC; cdr3_aa: CASSYSRFAGGYEQYF
v_call: TRBV6-2/TRBV6-3; d_call: TRBD2; clone_size: few; j_call: TRBJ2-7; cdr3_nt: TGTGCCAGCAGTCTTCTAGCGGGAGCTCCCTCCGAGCAGTACTTC; cdr3_aa: CASSLLAGAPSEQYF
v_call: TRBV5-1; d_call: NA; clone_size: NA; j_call: TRBJ2-3; cdr3_nt: TGCGCCAGCAGCCCTGAGGGCAGGGGTATAGATACGCAGTATTTT; cdr3_aa: CASSPEGRGIDTQYF
v_call: TRBV24-1; d_call: NA; clone_size: NA; j_call: TRBJ2-1; cdr3_nt: TGTGCCACCGGGGCTAGCAATTACAATGAGCAGTTCTTC; cdr3_aa: CATGASNYNEQFF
v_call: TRBV5-1; d_call: TRBD1; clone_size: NA; j_call: TRBJ2-5; cdr3_nt: TGCGCCAGCAGCGCCACAGGGGGCGAAAAGACCCAGTACTTC; cdr3_aa: CASSATGGEKTQYF
v_call: TRBV21-1; d_call: NA; clone_size: NA; j_call: TRBJ1-1; cdr3_nt: TGTGCCAGCTGCCCCATCGGGAGTAACACTGAAGCTTTCTTT; cdr3_aa: CASCPIGSNTEAFF
v_call: TRBV6-2/TRBV6-3; d_call: NA; clone_size: NA; j_call: TRBJ2-6; cdr3_nt: TGTGCCAGCAGTTACGGCACTGCCTCTGGGGCCAACGTCCTGACTTTC; cdr3_aa: CASSYGTASGANVLTF
v_call: TRBV12-3/TRBV12-4; d_call: NA; clone_size: NA; j_call: TRBJ1-5; cdr3_nt: TGTGCCAGCAGCCTGGGTGACTCGCCCCAGCATTTT; cdr3_aa: CASSLGDSPQHF